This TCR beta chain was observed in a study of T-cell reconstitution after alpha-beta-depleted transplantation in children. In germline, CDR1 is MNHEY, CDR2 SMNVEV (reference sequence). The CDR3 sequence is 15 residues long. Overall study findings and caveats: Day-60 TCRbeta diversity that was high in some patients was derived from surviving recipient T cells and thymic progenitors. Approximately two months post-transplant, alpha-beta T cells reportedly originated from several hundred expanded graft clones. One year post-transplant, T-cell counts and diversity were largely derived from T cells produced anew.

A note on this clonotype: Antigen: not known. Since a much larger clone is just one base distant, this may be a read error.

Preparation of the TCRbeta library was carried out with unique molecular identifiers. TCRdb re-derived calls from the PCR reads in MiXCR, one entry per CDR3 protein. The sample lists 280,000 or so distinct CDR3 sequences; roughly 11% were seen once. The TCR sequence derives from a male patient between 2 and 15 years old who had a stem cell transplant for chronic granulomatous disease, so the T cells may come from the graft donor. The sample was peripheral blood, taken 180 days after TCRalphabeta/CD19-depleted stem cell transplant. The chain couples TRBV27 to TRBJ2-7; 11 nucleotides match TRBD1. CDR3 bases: TGTGCCAGCGGAAGGACAGGGGGCATTTCCTACGAGCAGAACTTC. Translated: CASGRTGGISYEQNF.